This T cell receptor beta chain emerged from a study of cytomegalovirus exposure and HLA in healthy donors. Overall study context: In an earlier analysis, 95 million to 140 million unique TCR beta sequences were found from about 179 million T cells. Study-level points and caveats: Further analysis was carried out later, and it showed several of the most significant clusters appearing linked to common viral pathogens. The classifier, whose performance was assessed in both the original and validation cohorts, reportedly diagnosed cytomegalovirus status with high specificity and sensitivity. CMV antigen specificity of three CMV-associated chains was confirmed in vitro.

Looked up from germline, CDR1 is LGHNA and CDR2 is YNFKEQ. The CDR3 extends over 14 amino acids. V lost 0 bases, J lost 3 bases, and 9 bases lay in between. PCR was performed using 60 Vbeta and 13 Jbeta primers. Sequencing used immunoSEQ multiplex PCR; TCRdb keeps in-frame clones, though not all of them. The profile shows about 130,000 clones, roughly four fifths of them singletons. Comments on this clone: No antigen is known for it.

The receptor comes from a young man in good health and CMV-seronegative. The sequencing sample was made of PBMCs. The chain joins TRBV4-2 to TRBJ2-7; D is undetermined. Here the CDR3 DNA reads TGTGCCAGCAGCCAAGATCAAGCTTTCTACGAGCAGTACTTC. Translating it yields CASSQDQAFYEQYF.